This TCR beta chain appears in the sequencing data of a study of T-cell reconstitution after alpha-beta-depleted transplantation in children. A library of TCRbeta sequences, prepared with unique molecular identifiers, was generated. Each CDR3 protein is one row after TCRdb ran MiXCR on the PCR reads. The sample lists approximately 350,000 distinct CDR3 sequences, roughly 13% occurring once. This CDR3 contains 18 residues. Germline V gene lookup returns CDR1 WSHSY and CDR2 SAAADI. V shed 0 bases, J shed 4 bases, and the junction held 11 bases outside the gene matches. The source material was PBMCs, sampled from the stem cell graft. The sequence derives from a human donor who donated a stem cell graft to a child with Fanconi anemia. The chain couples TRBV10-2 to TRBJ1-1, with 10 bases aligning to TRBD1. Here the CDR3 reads CASSESRTGGRGSTEAFF. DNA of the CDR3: TGCGCCAGCAGTGAGTCGAGGACAGGGGGTCGCGGATCCACTGAAGCTTTCTTT.